This T cell receptor (beta chain) was documented in a study of blood T cell repertoires in COVID-19. Clones were read by immunoSEQ multiplex PCR, and TCRdb kept only the in-frame ones, dropping some. The sample records 220,000 or so clones, about four fifths being singletons. This CDR3 region has 16 residues. V lost 1 base to trimming and J lost 8 bases, with 19 bases between them. In germline, CDR1 is SGHRS, CDR2 YFSETQ. This sequence joins TRBV5-1 and TRBJ2-1; the D gene is possibly TRBD2 (6 bases). The TCR sequence derives from a woman aged 40 to 50 with acute COVID-19. The sequencing input was PBMCs or T cells enriched from blood (not recorded which). The DNA for the CDR3 is TGCGCCAGCAGCTTGATTGGAGGGGTACTAGCCCATGAGCAGTTCTTC. Translating gives CASSLIGGVLAHEQFF.